This TCR beta chain was recorded in a study of T cells in localized non-small cell lung cancer. V shed 4 bases and J 6 bases; nucleotides not matched to a gene: 7. This CDR3 region has 15 residues. The V gene's germline CDR1 is MNHEY and CDR2 SVGAGI. Sequencing was performed with immunoSEQ multiplex PCR; in TCRdb, only in-frame clones are kept and a portion is missing. The data hold roughly 35,000 clones, with 87% observed a single time. The sequenced sample was peripheral blood, obtained before any cancer treatment. The rearrangement uses TRBV6-5 and TRBJ1-5, with 9 bases lining up with TRBD1. This TCR was sampled from a woman aged 35 to 70 with stage I lung adenocarcinoma. The CDR3 DNA reads TGTGCCAGCAGTTCCTCCGGGACAGGGATTCAGCCCCAGCATTTT. Residues: CASSSSGTGIQPQHF.